This TCR beta chain was recovered during a study of radiotherapy plus CTLA-4 blockade in lung cancer. The overall study: Objective responses arose in roughly 18% of patients, and 31% experienced disease control.

Patients had chemo-refractory metastatic non-small-cell lung cancer and received focal radiation plus CTLA-4 blockade that used ipilimumab. The germline CDR1 and CDR2 sequences are SEHNR and FQNEAQ (reference sequence). The CDR3 contains 14 residues. Trimming took off 5 bases at V and 0 bases at J, with 10 bases between the two ends. As for this clone: Antigen unknown.

Study-wide findings and caveats: Subsequent to radiotherapy plus ipilimumab, tumor-derived TCR clones underwent expansion in blood. The best prediction of response reportedly came from early blood T cell clone dynamics, with interferon-beta.

Sequencing was performed with immunoSEQ multiplex PCR; in TCRdb, only in-frame clones are kept and a portion is missing. The table has about 38,000 clones, approximately 83% seen once. The receptor was derived from a human donor with non-small cell lung cancer whose response to radiotherapy plus ipilimumab could not be evaluated. Sample: peripheral blood, taken from a patient treated with radiotherapy plus ipilimumab. The chain carries TRBV7-9 and TRBJ1-1; tentative D call: TRBD1 (6 bases). The CDR3 loop reads CASSPQGVNTEAFF. CDR3 bases: TGTGCCAGCAGCCCACAGGGAGTGAACACTGAAGCTTTCTTT.